A selection of T cell receptor beta chains follows, all from one sample in a study of blood T cell repertoires in COVID-19. Method: immunoSEQ multiplex PCR; TCRdb's copy keeps in-frame clones and lacks some. The sample lists approximately 450,000 clones; 75% to 90% were seen once. The sample comprised PBMCs or T cells enriched from blood (not recorded which). The receptors shown here come from a man younger than 45 who had recovered from COVID-19. Both conserved end residues are part of each CDR3. Each record gives: clone size, D gene, V gene, J gene, CDR3 DNA, CDR3 protein. The D gene is left open where the match is weak. Clone sizes are given selectively: once, few, many, or a class where the clone is expanded.

size: -; D: -; V: TRBV18; J: TRBJ2-2; DNA: TGTGCCAGCTCAAATAAACAGGAAGCCGGGGAGCTGTTTTTT; CDR3: CASSNKQEAGELFF
size: -; D: -; V: TRBV15; J: TRBJ2-3; DNA: TGTGCCACCAGCAGAGACCGCGTAGGCGGAGATACGCAGTATTTT; CDR3: CATSRDRVGGDTQYF
size: -; D: TRBD2; V: TRBV10-3; J: TRBJ2-7; DNA: TGTGCCATCACCGTATCTCCGGGGGGGGGCACCTACGAGCAGTACTTC; CDR3: CAITVSPGGGTYEQYF
size: few; D: TRBD1; V: TRBV6-5; J: TRBJ2-2; DNA: TGTGCCAGCAACCCAGGGGGAAATACCGGGGAGCTGTTTTTT; CDR3: CASNPGGNTGELFF
size: -; D: -; V: TRBV10-3; J: TRBJ2-6; DNA: TGTGCCATCAGGGGAGACTCTGGGGCCAACGTCCTGACTTTC; CDR3: CAIRGDSGANVLTF
size: -; D: -; V: TRBV2; J: TRBJ1-1; DNA: TGTGCCAGCAGTGGCGACGCCGTCGGGAAAGCTTTCTTT; CDR3: CASSGDAVGKAFF
size: -; D: TRBD1; V: TRBV4-1; J: TRBJ2-5; DNA: TGCGCCAGCAGCCTTGGGACAGGAAGATCCGAGACCCAGTACTTC; CDR3: CASSLGTGRSETQYF
size: once; D: -; V: TRBV2; J: TRBJ1-1; DNA: TGTGCCAGCAGTTCCTCCTGGCTGAACACTGAAGCTTTCTTT; CDR3: CASSSSWLNTEAFF
size: -; D: -; V: TRBV5-1; J: TRBJ2-1; DNA: TGCGCCAGCAGCTTGGCAGGGGACCCCTGGAATGAGCAGTTCTTC; CDR3: CASSLAGDPWNEQFF
size: -; D: -; V: TRBV2; J: TRBJ1-1; DNA: TGTGCCAGCCTCCAGGAGGCAGGTGGGGACACTGAAGCTTTCTTT; CDR3: CASLQEAGGDTEAFF